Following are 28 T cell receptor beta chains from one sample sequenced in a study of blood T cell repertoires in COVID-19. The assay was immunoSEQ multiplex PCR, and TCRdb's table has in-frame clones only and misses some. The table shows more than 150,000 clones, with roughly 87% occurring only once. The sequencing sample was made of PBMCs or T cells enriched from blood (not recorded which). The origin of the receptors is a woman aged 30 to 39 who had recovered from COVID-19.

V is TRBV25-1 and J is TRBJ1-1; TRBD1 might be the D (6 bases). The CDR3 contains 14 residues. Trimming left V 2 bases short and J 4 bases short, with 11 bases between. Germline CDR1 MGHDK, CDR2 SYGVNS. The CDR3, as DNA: TGTGCCAGCAGTGAAACAGGGTTCAGCACTGAAGCTTTCTTT. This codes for CASSETGFSTEAFF. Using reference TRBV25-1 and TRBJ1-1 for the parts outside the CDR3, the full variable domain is EADIYQTPRYLVIGTGKKITLECSQTMGHDKMYWYQQDPGMELHLIHYSYGVNSTEKGDLSSESTVSRIRTEHFPLTLESARPSHTSQYLCASSETGFSTEAFFGQGTRLTVV.

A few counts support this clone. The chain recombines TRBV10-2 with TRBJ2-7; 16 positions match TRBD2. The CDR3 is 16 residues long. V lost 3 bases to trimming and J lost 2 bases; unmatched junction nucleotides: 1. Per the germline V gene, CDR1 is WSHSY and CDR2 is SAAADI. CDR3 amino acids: CASSDGTSGRAYEQYF. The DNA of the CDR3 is TGCGCCAGCAGTGATGGGACTAGCGGGAGGGCCTACGAGCAGTACTTC.

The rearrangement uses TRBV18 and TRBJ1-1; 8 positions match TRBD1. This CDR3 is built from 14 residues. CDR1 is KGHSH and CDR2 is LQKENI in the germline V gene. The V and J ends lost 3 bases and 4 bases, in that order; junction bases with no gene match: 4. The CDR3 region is CASSPRTGTTEAFF. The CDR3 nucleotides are TGTGCCAGCTCACCCCGGACAGGGACCACTGAAGCTTTCTTT.

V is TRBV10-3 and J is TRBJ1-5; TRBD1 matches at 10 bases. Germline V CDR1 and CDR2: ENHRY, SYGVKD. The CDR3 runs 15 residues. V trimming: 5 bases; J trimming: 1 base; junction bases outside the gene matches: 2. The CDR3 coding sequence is TGTGCCATCAGTCCGGGACAGGGGAGCAATCAGCCCCAGCATTTT. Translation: CAISPGQGSNQPQHF.

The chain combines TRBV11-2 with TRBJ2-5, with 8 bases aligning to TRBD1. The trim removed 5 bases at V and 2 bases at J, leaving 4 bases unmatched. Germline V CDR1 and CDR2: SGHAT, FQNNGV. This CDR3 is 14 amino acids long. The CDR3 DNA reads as TGTGCCAGCAGCCCAGGGGGCAAACAAGAGACCCAGTACTTC. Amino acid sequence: CASSPGGKQETQYF.

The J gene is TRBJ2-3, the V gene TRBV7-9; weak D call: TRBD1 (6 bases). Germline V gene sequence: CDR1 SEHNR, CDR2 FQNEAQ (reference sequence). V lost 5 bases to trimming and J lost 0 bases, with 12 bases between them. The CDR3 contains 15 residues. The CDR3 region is CASSPLRGSTDTQYF. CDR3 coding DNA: TGTGCCAGCAGCCCACTTAGGGGGAGCACAGATACGCAGTATTTT.

The CDR3: CASSALETGAFNSPLHF. CDR3 nucleotides: TGTGCCAGCAGTGCCCTAGAGACAGGTGCTTTCAATTCACCCCTCCACTTT. The rearrangement joins TRBV28 to TRBJ1-6; maybe TRBD1 (6 bases). The CDR3 runs to 17 residues. The V gene's germline CDR1 is MDHEN and CDR2 SYDVKM. Trimming left V 5 bases short and J 7 bases short, with 21 bases between.

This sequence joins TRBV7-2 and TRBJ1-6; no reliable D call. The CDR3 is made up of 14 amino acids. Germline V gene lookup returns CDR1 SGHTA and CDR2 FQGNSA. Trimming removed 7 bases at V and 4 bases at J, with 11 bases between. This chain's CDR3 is CASKASQYNSPLHF. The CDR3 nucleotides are TGTGCCAGCAAAGCTTCACAGTATAATTCACCCCTCCACTTT.

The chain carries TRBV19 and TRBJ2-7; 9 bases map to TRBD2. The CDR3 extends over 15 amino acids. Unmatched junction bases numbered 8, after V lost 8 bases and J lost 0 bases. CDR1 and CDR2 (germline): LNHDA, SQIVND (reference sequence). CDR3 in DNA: TGTGCCAGTCGGCACGCGGGGGGGACCTCCTACGAGCAGTACTTC. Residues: CASRHAGGTSYEQYF.

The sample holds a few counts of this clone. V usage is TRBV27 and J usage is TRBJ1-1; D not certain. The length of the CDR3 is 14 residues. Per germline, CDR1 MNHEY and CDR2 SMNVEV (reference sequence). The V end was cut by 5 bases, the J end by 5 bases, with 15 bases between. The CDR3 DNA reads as TGTGCCAGCAGTAGTCCGTGGGCAGTGACTGAAGCTTTCTTT. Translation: CASSSPWAVTEAFF.

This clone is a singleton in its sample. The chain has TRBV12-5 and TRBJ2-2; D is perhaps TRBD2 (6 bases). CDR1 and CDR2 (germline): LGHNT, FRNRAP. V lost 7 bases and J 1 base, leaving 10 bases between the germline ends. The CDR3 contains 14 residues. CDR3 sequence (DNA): TGTGCTAGTGTACGGGGAGGGAACACCGGGGAGCTGTTTTTT. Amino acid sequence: CASVRGGNTGELFF.

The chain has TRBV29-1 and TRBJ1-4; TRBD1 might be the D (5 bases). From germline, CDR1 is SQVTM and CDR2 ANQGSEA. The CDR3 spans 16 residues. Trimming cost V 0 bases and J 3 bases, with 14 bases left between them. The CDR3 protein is CSVEDLSRGSNEKLFF. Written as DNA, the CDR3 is TGCAGCGTTGAAGATCTGAGTAGGGGCTCTAATGAAAAACTGTTTTTT.

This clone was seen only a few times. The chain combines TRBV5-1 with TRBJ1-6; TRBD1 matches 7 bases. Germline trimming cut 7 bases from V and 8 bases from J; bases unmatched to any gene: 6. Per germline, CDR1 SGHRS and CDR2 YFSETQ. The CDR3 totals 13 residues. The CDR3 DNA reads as TGCGCCAGCCAGACAGGGAAGGATTCACCCCTCCACTTT. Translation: CASQTGKDSPLHF.

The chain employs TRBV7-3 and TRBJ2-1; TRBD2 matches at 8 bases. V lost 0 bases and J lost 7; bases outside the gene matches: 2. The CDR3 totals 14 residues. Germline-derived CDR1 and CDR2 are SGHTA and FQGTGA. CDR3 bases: TGTGCCAGCAGCTTAACCTCTAGCGGGAATGAGCAGTTCTTC. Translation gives CASSLTSSGNEQFF.

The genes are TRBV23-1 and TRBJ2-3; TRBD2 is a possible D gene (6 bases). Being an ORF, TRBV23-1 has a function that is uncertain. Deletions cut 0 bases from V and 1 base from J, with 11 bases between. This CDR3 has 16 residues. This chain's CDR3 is CASSQSAREGTDTQYF. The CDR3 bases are TGCGCCAGCAGTCAATCTGCGCGGGAAGGCACAGATACGCAGTATTTT.

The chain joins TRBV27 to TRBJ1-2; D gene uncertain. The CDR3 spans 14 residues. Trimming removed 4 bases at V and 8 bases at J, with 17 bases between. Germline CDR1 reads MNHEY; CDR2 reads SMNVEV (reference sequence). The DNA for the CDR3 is TGTGCCAGCAGTTCAGTGGTCACCGGGTGGGGCTACACCTTC. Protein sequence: CASSSVVTGWGYTF.

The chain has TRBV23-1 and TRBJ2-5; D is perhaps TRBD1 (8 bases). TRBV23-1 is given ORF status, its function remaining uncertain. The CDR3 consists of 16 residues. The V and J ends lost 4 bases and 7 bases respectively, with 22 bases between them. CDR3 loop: CASSRGGQAKEGTQYF. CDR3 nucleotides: TGCGCCAGCAGTCGGGGGGGACAGGCGAAGGAGGGGACCCAGTACTTC.

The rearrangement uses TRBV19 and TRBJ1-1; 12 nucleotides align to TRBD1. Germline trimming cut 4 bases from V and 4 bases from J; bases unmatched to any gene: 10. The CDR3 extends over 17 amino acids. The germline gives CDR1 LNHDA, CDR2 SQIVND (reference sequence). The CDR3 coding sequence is TGTGCCAGTAGTAGCTCCGGGACAGGGGGCACCGGCACTGAAGCTTTCTTT. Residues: CASSSSGTGGTGTEAFF.

The CDR3: CASSQSGGSDTGELFF. In nucleotides, the CDR3 is TGTGCCAGCAGCCAAAGCGGGGGGTCGGACACCGGGGAGCTGTTTTTT. The chain joins TRBV4-2 to TRBJ2-2, with 9 bases lining up with TRBD2. The V gene's germline CDR1 is LGHNA and CDR2 YNFKEQ. The CDR3 spans 16 residues. J gave up 3 bases and V 2 bases, and 4 bases lay outside the gene matches.

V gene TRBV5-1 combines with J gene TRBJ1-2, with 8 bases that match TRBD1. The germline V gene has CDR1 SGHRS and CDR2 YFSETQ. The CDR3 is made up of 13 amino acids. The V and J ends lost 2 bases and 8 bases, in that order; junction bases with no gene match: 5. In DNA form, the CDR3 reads TGCGCCAGCAGCTTACAGGGGGATTGGGGCTACACCTTC. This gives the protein CASSLQGDWGYTF.

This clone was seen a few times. CDR3 DNA sequence: TGTGCCAGCAGTCCGGACAGGGTCAACTACAATGAGCAGTTCTTC. Translation: CASSPDRVNYNEQFF. The genes are TRBV11-3 and TRBJ2-1; TRBD1 matches at 8 bases. The CDR3 is 15 residues long. J gave up 3 bases and V 6 bases, and 7 bases lay outside the gene matches. Germline V gives CDR1 SGHNT, CDR2 YENEEA. Supplemented by reference TRBV11-3 and TRBJ2-1, the full variable domain reads EAGVVQSPRYKIIEKKQPVAFWCNPISGHNTLYWYLQNLGQGPELLIRYENEEAVDDSQLPKDRFSAERLKGVDSTLKIQPAELGDSAVYLCASSPDRVNYNEQFFGPGTRLTVL.

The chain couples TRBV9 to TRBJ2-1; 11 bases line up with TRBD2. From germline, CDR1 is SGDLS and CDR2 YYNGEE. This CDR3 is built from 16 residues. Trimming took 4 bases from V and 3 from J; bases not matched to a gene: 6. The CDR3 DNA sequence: TGTGCCAGCAGCTCACTAGCGGGAGTGGGCTACAATGAGCAGTTCTTC. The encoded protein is CASSSLAGVGYNEQFF.

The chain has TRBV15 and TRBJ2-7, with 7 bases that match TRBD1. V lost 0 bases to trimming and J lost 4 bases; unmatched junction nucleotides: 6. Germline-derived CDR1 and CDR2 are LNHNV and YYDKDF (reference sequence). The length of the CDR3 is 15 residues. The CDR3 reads CATSRDLGRGYEQYF. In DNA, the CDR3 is TGTGCCACCAGCAGAGATCTGGGCAGGGGGTACGAGCAGTACTTC.

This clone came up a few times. The CDR3 DNA follows: TGTGCCAGCAGCGCCCGGGACAGGGTAAATTCACCCCTCCACTTT. Encoded protein: CASSARDRVNSPLHF. The rearrangement links TRBV9 to TRBJ1-6; 9 nucleotides align to TRBD1. The ends lost 3 bases at V and 7 bases at J; junction bases unmatched: 5. Germline CDR1 reads SGDLS; CDR2 reads YYNGEE. The CDR3 extends over 15 amino acids.

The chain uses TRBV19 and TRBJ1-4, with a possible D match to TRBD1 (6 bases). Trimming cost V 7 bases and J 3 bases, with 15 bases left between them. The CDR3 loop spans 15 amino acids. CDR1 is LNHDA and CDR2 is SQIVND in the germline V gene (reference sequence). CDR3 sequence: CASNRGGDPNEKLFF. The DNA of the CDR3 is TGTGCCAGTAATCGAGGGGGGGACCCTAATGAAAAACTGTTTTTT.

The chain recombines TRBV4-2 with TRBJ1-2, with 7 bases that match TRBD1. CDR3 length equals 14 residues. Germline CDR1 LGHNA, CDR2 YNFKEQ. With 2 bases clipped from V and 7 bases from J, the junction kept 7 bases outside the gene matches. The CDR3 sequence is CASSQPQGGGGYTF. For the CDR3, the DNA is TGTGCCAGCAGCCAACCCCAGGGGGGAGGTGGCTACACCTTC.

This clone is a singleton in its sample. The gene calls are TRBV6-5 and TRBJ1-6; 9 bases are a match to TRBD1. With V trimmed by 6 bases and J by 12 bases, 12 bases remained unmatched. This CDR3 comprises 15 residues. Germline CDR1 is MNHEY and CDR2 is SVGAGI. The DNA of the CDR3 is TGTGCCAGCAGATTAAACCGGGACAGGGTTTTACCCCTCCACTTT. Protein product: CASRLNRDRVLPLHF.

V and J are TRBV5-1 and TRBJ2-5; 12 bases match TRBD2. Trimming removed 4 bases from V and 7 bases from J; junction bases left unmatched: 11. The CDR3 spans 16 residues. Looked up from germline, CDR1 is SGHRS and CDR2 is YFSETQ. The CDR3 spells CASSGQTSGSVGTQYF. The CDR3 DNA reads TGCGCCAGCAGCGGCCAGACTAGCGGGAGTGTGGGGACCCAGTACTTC.